This T cell receptor (beta chain) is from a study of OX40 agonist ivuxolimab in advanced cancers. Study context: Ivuxolimab was delivered to patients intravenously every 2 weeks at doses spanning 0.01 to 10 mg/kg. Head and neck, renal cell, melanoma or hepatocellular carcinoma were the cancers that dose-escalation patients had.

Samples of blood were obtained at baseline, on cycle 4 day 1, and on cycle 7 day 1. Clones were sequenced by immunoSEQ multiplex PCR, and TCRdb holds only the in-frame ones, with some missing. The sample records 45,000 to 50,000 clones, around 90% being singletons. The germline CDR1 and CDR2 sequences are MDHEN and SYDVKM. V was shortened by 5 bases and J by 5 bases, with 9 bases between the two germline ends. The CDR3 consists of 12 residues. The TCR originated in an adult with an advanced solid tumor such as melanoma, head and neck, liver or kidney cancer. This rearrangement joins TRBV28 to TRBJ1-1; D may be TRBD1 (5 bases). The sequencing used CD4+ or CD8+ T cells sorted from blood, collected in a trial of the OX40 agonist ivuxolimab. CDR3 protein: CASSQGATEAFF. The CDR3 bases are TGTGCCAGCAGTCAGGGAGCTACTGAAGCTTTCTTT. The whole variable domain, remainder taken from reference TRBV28 and TRBJ1-1, is DVKVTQSSRYLVKRTGEKVFLECVQDMDHENMFWYRQDPGLGLRLIYFSYDVKMKEKGDIPEGYSVSREKKERFSLILESASTNQTSMYLCASSQGATEAFFGQGTRLTVV.